This entry concerns a single T cell receptor (beta chain). Its antigen is still unknown. This sample is drawn from a study of T-cell memory formation after mild COVID-19. Study in general: Each donor largely had its own TCR clusters. General observations from the study: Researchers found some responding clones in pre-infection memory, a sign that cross-reactive memory joined. Among clones contracting day 15 to 85, CD4/CD8 was balanced, whereas later expanders leaned CD4+.

MiXCR, applied by TCRdb to the 5' RACE reads, yields one record per CDR3 protein. The sample has roughly 560,000 distinct CDR3 sequences, around 20% seen once. This CDR3 has 12 amino acids. CDR1 and CDR2 from the germline V gene are GTSNPN and SVGIG (reference sequence). V shed 2 bases and J shed 6 bases, with 8 bases lying between them. The rearrangement uses TRBV30 and TRBJ2-1; D unclear. The sequenced material came from PBMCs or a T cell subset sorted from them (not recorded which). The clonotype comes from an adult woman who had mild COVID-19 (a few samples of this study predate the infection). Cell type and time point are not known. The CDR3 protein is CAWSLRTNEQFF. The CDR3 DNA is TGTGCCTGGAGTCTACGAACCAATGAGCAGTTCTTC.